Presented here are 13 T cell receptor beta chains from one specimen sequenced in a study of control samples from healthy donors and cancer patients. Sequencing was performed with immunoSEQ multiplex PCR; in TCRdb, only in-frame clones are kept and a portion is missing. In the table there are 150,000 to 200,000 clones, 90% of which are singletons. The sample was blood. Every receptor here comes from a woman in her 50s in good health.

The CDR3 reads CASTGGTEAFF. The CDR3 coding sequence is TGTGCCAGCACGGGGGGCACTGAAGCTTTCTTT. The rearrangement uses TRBV6-5 and TRBJ1-1, with D possibly matching TRBD1 (5 bases). V was cut by 7 bases and J by 4 bases, with 7 bases left in between. Germline values: CDR1 MNHEY, CDR2 SVGAGI. This CDR3 spans 11 amino acids.

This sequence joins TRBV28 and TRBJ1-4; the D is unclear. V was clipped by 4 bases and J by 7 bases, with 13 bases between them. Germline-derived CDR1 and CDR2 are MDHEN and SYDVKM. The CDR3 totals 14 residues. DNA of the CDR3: TGTGCCAGCAGTTCTCCATTGGGGAGTGAAAAACTGTTTTTT. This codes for CASSSPLGSEKLFF.

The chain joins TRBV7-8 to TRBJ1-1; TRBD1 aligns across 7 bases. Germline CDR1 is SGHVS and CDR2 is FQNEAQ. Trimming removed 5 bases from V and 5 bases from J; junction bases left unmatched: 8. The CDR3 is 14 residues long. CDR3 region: CASSTTGDRTEAFF. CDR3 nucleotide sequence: TGTGCCAGCAGCACTACAGGGGATAGGACTGAAGCTTTCTTT.

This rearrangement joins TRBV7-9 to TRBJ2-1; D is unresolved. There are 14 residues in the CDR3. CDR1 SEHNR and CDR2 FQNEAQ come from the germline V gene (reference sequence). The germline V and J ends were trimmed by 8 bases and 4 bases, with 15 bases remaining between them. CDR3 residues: CASRVSFFYNEQFF. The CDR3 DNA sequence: TGTGCCAGCCGGGTCTCATTTTTTTACAATGAGCAGTTCTTC.

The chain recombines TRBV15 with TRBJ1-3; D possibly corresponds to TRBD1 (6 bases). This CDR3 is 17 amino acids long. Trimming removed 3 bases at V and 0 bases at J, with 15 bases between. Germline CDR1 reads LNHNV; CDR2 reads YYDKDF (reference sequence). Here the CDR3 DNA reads TGTGCCACCAGCAGGGAACTTACAGGGAGCTCTGGAAACACCATATATTTT. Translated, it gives CATSRELTGSSGNTIYF.

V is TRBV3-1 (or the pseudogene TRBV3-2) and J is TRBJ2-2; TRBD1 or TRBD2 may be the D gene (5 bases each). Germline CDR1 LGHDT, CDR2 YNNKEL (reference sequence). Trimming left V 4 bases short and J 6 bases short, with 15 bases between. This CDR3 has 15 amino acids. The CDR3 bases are TGTGCCAGCAGCCCGGGTGGGGGTTACGCCGGGGAGCTGTTTTTT. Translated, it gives CASSPGGGYAGELFF.

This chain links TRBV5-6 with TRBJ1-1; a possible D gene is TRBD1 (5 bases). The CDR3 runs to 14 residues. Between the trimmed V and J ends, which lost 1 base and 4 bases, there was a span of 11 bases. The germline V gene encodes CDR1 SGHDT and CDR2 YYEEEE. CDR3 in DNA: TGTGCCAGCAGCTTGACGGGGGTGTTCACTGAAGCTTTCTTT. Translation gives CASSLTGVFTEAFF.

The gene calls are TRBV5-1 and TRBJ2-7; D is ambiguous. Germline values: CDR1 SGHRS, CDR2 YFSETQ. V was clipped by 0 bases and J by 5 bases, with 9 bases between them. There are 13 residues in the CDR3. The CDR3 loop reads CASSLARAHEQYF. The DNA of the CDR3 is TGCGCCAGCAGCTTGGCTCGGGCCCACGAGCAGTACTTC. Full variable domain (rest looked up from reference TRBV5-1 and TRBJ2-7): KAGVTQTPRYLIKTRGQQVTLSCSPISGHRSVSWYQQTPGQGLQFLFEYFSETQRNKGNFPGRFSGRQFSNSRSEMNVSTLELGDSALYLCASSLARAHEQYFGPGTRLTVT.

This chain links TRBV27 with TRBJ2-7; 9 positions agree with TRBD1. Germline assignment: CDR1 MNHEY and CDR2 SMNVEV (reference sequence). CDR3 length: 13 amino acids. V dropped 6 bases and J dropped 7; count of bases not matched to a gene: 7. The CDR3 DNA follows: TGTGCCAGCAGCGGGACAGGGTTTTGGGAGCAGTACTTC. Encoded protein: CASSGTGFWEQYF.

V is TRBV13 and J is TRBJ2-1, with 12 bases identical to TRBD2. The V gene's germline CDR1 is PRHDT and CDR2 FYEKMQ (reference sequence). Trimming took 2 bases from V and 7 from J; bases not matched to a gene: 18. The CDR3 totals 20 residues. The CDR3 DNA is TGTGCCAGCAGCTTAACCCGGCTAGCGGGAGGGCCAAGTTCGGGTAATGAGCAGTTCTTC. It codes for CASSLTRLAGGPSSGNEQFF.

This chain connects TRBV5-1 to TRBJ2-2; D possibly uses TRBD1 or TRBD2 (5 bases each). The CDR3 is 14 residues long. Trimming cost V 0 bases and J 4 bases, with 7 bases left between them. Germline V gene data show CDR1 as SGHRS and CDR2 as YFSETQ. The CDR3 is CASSLDGATGELFF. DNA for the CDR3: TGCGCCAGCAGCTTGGACGGGGCCACCGGGGAGCTGTTTTTT.

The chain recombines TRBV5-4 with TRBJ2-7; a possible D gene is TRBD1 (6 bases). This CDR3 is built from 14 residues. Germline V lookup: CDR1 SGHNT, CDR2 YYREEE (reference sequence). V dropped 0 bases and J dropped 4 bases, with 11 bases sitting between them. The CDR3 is CASSLGQAAYEQYF. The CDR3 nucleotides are TGTGCCAGCAGCTTGGGACAGGCGGCGTACGAGCAGTACTTC. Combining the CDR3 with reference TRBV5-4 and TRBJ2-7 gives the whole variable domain ETGVTQSPTHLIKTRGQQVTLRCSSQSGHNTVSWYQQALGQGPQFIFQYYREEENGRGNFPPRFSGLQFPNYSSELNVNALELDDSALYLCASSLGQAAYEQYFGPGTRLTVT.

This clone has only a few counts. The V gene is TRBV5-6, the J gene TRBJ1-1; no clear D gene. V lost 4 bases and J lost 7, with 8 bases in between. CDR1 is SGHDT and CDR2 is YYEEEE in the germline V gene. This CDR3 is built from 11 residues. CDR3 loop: CASSAGIEAFF. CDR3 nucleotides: TGTGCCAGCAGCGCCGGGATTGAAGCTTTCTTT.